This passage covers 18 T cell receptor beta chains from one sample sequenced in a study of cytomegalovirus exposure and HLA in healthy donors. The PCR employed 60 Vbeta primers together with 13 Jbeta primers. Assay: immunoSEQ multiplex PCR; the TCRdb copy retains only in-frame clones and omits some. The repertoire table contains roughly 120,000 clones. Sequencing was carried out using PBMCs. These receptors originate from a young man in good health and CMV-seronegative.

As concerns this clone: Other DNA sequences from this sample encode an identical CDR3 as well. The chain recombines TRBV2 with TRBJ2-7, with D tentatively TRBD1 (6 bases). V lost 6 bases to trimming and J lost 2 bases, with 11 bases between them. The CDR3 length is 13 residues. Looked up from germline, CDR1 is SNHLY and CDR2 is FYNNEI. The CDR3 is CASSSTGTYEQYF. For the CDR3, the DNA is TGTGCCAGCAGCAGTACAGGGACCTACGAGCAGTACTTC. Supplemented by reference TRBV2 and TRBJ2-7, the full variable domain reads EPEVTQTPSHQVTQMGQEVILRCVPISNHLYFYWYRQILGQKVEFLVSFYNNEISEKSEIFDDQFSVERPDGSNFTLKIRSTKLEDSAMYFCASSSTGTYEQYFGPGTRLTVT.

V and J are TRBV5-1 and TRBJ1-5; D uncertain. Germline CDR1 and CDR2: SGHRS and YFSETQ. The CDR3 covers 14 residues. Trimming pared 3 bases from V and 2 bases from J, leaving 9 bases between. CDR3 DNA sequence: TGCGCCAGCAGCTCGTCCGGGGGCAATCAGCCCCAGCATTTT. Amino acids: CASSSSGGNQPQHF.

V is TRBV14 and J is TRBJ1-1, with D possibly TRBD1 on 5 matching bases. The CDR3 has 16 residues. Germline V gene sequence: CDR1 SGHDN, CDR2 FVKESK. V was shortened by 0 bases and J by 5 bases, with 16 bases between the two germline ends. The DNA for the CDR3 is TGTGCCAGCAGCCAAGAACGCGGGGGAGATTTGACTGAAGCTTTCTTT. As protein: CASSQERGGDLTEAFF.

The CDR3 nucleotides read TGTGCCAGCTCTGAAGGGGATAGAGGTGGCTACACCTTC. It is translated as CASSEGDRGGYTF. The chain recombines TRBV18 with TRBJ1-2, with D possibly being TRBD1 (5 bases). The CDR3 loop spans 13 amino acids. V shed 6 bases and J shed 7 bases, with 15 bases lying between them. In germline, CDR1 is KGHSH, CDR2 LQKENI. The full variable domain, completed using reference TRBV18 and TRBJ1-2, is NAGVMQNPRHLVRRRGQEARLRCSPMKGHSHVYWYRQLPEEGLKFMVYLQKENIIDESGMPKERFSAEFPKEGPSILRIQQVVRGDSAAYFCASSEGDRGGYTFGSGTRLTVV.

The chain is built from TRBV7-9 and TRBJ2-7; D perhaps matches TRBD2 (7 bases). This CDR3 has 14 residues. Trimming shortened V by 5 bases and J by 1 base, and 12 bases separated the two germline ends. In germline, CDR1 is SEHNR, CDR2 FQNEAQ (reference sequence). CDR3 coding DNA: TGTGCCAGCAGCCCCAAGGGGGGGTCCTACGAGCAGTACTTC. This gives the protein CASSPKGGSYEQYF.

The rearrangement uses TRBV6-6 and TRBJ1-1; TRBD1 might be the D (6 bases). The V end lost 8 bases, the J end lost 7 bases, and 20 bases lay between the germline ends. There are 14 residues in the CDR3. Germline assignment: CDR1 MNHNY and CDR2 SVGAGI (reference sequence). As DNA, the CDR3 is TGTGCCAGCGAGGGGTACGGACAGAATCGTGAAGCTTTCTTT. Amino acids: CASEGYGQNREAFF.

The CDR3 coding sequence is TGTGCCAGCAGTTTGGACAGGGTATACACAGATACGCAGTATTTT. Translation gives CASSLDRVYTDTQYF. This chain connects TRBV27 to TRBJ2-3, with 8 bases that match TRBD1. This CDR3 spans 15 amino acids. The V gene end was trimmed by 3 bases and the J gene end by 2 bases; junction bases not matched to a gene: 4. Germline-derived CDR1 and CDR2 are MNHEY and SMNVEV (reference sequence).

V is TRBV10-2 and J is TRBJ1-4, with unresolved D. Germline CDR1 is WSHSY and CDR2 is SAAADI. V lost 3 bases and J 10 bases, leaving 15 bases between the germline ends. This CDR3 is built from 14 residues. The CDR3: CASSDNRVPRKLFF. CDR3 DNA: TGCGCCAGCAGTGATAACCGGGTCCCCCGAAAACTGTTTTTT.

The chain uses TRBV5-1 and TRBJ2-3; 7 positions agree with TRBD1. V lost 4 bases, J lost 2 bases, and 4 bases stayed unmatched. The CDR3 is 14 amino acids. Per germline, CDR1 SGHRS and CDR2 YFSETQ. CDR3: CASSPGTATDTQYF. CDR3 bases: TGCGCCAGCAGCCCCGGGACAGCCACAGATACGCAGTATTTT.

The chain recombines TRBV20-1 with TRBJ1-2; D unclear. Germline V gene data show CDR1 as DFQATT and CDR2 as SNEGSKA (reference sequence). CDR3 size: 11 residues. V lost 4 bases, J lost 11 bases, and 14 bases lay in between. The CDR3 region is CSATVPPGYTF. In DNA form, the CDR3 reads TGCAGTGCTACCGTACCCCCGGGGTACACCTTC.

This chain joins TRBV7-8 and TRBJ1-2; TRBD1 is a possible D gene (5 bases). CDR3 size: 14 residues. Per germline, CDR1 SGHVS and CDR2 FQNEAQ. Trimming removed 0 bases at V and 5 bases at J, with 10 bases between. CDR3 in amino acids: CASSLAPRDYGYTF. CDR3 bases: TGTGCCAGCAGCTTAGCGCCCAGGGATTATGGCTACACCTTC.

CDR3 sequence reads: CASRADLLAGETYEQYF. CDR3 coding DNA: TGTGCCAGCAGAGCCGACCTCCTAGCGGGAGAAACCTACGAGCAGTACTTC. J is TRBJ2-7 and V is TRBV2, with 10 bases matching TRBD2. The CDR3 sequence is 17 residues long. Germline V gene lookup returns CDR1 SNHLY and CDR2 FYNNEI. J lost 2 bases, V lost 6 bases, and 13 bases had no gene match.

The chain has TRBV19 and TRBJ1-4, with TRBD1 matching over 9 bases. Germline assignment: CDR1 LNHDA and CDR2 SQIVND (reference sequence). V shed 7 bases and J 3 bases; nucleotides not matched to a gene: 6. The CDR3 covers 15 residues. CDR3 DNA: TGTGCCAGTAAGGGACAGGGCGCGCCTAATGAAAAACTGTTTTTT. It codes for CASKGQGAPNEKLFF.

The chain recombines TRBV7-9 with TRBJ2-2, with TRBD1 identical over 9 bases. Germline-derived CDR1 and CDR2 are SEHNR and FQNEAQ (reference sequence). This CDR3 spans 16 amino acids. V lost 5 bases and J lost 2; bases outside the gene matches: 6. This CDR3 is CASSPDRGANTGELFF. The CDR3 nucleotides read TGTGCCAGCAGCCCGGACAGGGGTGCCAACACCGGGGAGCTGTTTTTT. The whole variable domain, filled in from reference TRBV7-9 and TRBJ2-2, reads DTGVSQNPRHKITKRGQNVTFRCDPISEHNRLYWYRQTLGQGPEFLTYFQNEAQLEKSRLLSDRFSAERPKGSFSTLEIQRTEQGDSAMYLCASSPDRGANTGELFFGEGSRLTVL.

The chain has TRBV13 and TRBJ2-6; D remains ambiguous. The V end was cut by 2 bases, the J end by 0 bases, with 14 bases between. The CDR3 totals 18 residues. Germline lookup yields CDR1 PRHDT and CDR2 FYEKMQ (reference sequence). As DNA, the CDR3 is TGTGCCAGCAGCTTAAGGCGACAAGGCCCCTCTGGGGCCAACGTCCTGACTTTC. Translated, it gives CASSLRRQGPSGANVLTF.

The chain has TRBV6-6 and TRBJ1-4; D perhaps matches TRBD1 (5 bases). This CDR3 is built from 14 residues. The ends were cut back, 4 bases at V and 7 bases at J, with 13 bases in the middle. Germline V gives CDR1 MNHNY, CDR2 SVGAGI (reference sequence). The CDR3 reads CASSLRVQGEKLFF. In nucleotides, the CDR3 is TGTGCCAGCAGTTTGCGTGTGCAGGGTGAAAAACTGTTTTTT.

The chain uses TRBV6-5 and TRBJ2-7, with 15 bases fitting TRBD2. CDR3 length: 15 amino acids. V lost 6 bases to trimming and J lost 6 bases; unmatched junction nucleotides: 6. Germline V gene sequence: CDR1 MNHEY, CDR2 SVGAGI. The CDR3 DNA sequence: TGTGCCAGCAGACCTCCGGGACTAGCGGGAGGCGAGCAGTACTTC. Translated: CASRPPGLAGGEQYF.

The chain recombines TRBV6-5 with TRBJ1-5; 7 bases fit TRBD1. With 6 bases clipped from V and 1 base from J, the junction kept 6 bases outside the gene matches. The CDR3 consists of 15 residues. Germline V lookup: CDR1 MNHEY, CDR2 SVGAGI. CDR3 residues: CASRQGGGSNQPQHF. CDR3 nucleotides: TGTGCCAGCAGGCAGGGGGGAGGAAGCAATCAGCCCCAGCATTTT.